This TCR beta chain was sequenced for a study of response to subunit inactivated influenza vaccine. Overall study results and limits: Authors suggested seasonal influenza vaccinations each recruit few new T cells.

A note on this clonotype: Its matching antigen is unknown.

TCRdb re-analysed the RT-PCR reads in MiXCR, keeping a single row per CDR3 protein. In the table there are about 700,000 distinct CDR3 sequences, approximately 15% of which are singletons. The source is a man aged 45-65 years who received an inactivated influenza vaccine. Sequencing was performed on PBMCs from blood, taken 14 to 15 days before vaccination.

As DNA, the CDR3 is TGTGCCAGCAGTTTATCCGGCGGGGGGGCCCGTGAGCAGTTCTTC. This encodes CASSLSGGGAREQFF. This chain uses TRBV28 with TRBJ2-1; 9 bases are shared with TRBD2. The germline CDR1 and CDR2 sequences are MDHEN and SYDVKM. The CDR3 is made up of 15 amino acids. The J segment lost 9 bases and the V segment lost 1 base, leaving 7 bases of the junction unmatched.